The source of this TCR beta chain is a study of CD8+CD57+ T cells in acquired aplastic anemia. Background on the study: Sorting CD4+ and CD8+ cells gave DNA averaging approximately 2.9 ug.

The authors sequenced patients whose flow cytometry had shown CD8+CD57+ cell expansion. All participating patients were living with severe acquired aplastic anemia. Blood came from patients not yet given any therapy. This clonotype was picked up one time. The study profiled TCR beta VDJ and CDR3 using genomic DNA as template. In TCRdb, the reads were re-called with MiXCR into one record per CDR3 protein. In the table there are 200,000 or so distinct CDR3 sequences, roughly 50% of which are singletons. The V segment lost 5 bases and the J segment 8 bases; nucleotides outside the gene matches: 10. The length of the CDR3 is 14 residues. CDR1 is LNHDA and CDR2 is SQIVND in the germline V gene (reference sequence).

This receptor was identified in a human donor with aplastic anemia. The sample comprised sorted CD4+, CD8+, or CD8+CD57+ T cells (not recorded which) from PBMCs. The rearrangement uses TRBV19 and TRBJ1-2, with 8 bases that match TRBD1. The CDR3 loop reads CASSPDRALGGYTF. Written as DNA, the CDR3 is TGTGCCAGTAGTCCGGACAGGGCCTTAGGGGGCTACACCTTC.